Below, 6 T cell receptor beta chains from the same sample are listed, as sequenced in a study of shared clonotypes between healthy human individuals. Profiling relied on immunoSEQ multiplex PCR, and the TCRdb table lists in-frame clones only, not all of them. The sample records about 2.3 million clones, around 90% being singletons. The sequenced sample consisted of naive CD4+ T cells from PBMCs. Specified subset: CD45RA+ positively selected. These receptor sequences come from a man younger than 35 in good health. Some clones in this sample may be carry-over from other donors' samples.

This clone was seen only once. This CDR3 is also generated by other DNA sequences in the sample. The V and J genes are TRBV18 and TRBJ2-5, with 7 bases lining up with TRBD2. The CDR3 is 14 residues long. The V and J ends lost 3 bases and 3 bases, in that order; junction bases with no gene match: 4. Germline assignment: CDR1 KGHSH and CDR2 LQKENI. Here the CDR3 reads CASSPLRGEETQYF. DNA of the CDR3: TGTGCCAGCTCACCTTTACGGGGGGAAGAGACCCAGTACTTC.

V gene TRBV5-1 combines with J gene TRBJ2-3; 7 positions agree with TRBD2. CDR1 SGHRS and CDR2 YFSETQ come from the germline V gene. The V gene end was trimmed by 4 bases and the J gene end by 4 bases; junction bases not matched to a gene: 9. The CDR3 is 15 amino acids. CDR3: CASSPTILAPDTQYF. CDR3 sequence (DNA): TGCGCCAGCAGCCCTACGATACTAGCGCCAGATACGCAGTATTTT. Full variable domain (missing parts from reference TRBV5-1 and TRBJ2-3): KAGVTQTPRYLIKTRGQQVTLSCSPISGHRSVSWYQQTPGQGLQFLFEYFSETQRNKGNFPGRFSGRQFSNSRSEMNVSTLELGDSALYLCASSPTILAPDTQYFGPGTRLTVL.

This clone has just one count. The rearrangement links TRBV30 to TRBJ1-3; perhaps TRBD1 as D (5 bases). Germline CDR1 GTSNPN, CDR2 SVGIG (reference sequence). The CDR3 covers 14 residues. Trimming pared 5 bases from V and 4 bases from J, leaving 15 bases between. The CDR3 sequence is CAWARDSQGNTIYF. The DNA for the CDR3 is TGTGCCTGGGCACGTGACAGTCAAGGAAACACCATATATTTT.

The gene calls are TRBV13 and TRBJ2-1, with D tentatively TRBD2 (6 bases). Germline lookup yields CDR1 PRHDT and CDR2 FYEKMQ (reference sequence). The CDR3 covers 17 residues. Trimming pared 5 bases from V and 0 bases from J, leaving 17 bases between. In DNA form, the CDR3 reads TGTGCCAGCAGCCACCGCCCCGGGACTCACTCCTACAATGAGCAGTTCTTC. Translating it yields CASSHRPGTHSYNEQFF.

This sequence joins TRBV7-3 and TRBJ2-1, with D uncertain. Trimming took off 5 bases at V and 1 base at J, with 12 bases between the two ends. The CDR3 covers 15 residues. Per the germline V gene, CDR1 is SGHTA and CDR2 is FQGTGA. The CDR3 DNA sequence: TGTGCCAGCAGCCAACCGGGCTTATCCTACAATGAGCAGTTCTTC. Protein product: CASSQPGLSYNEQFF. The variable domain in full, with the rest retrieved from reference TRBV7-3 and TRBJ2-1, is GAGVSQTPSNKVTEKGKYVELRCDPISGHTALYWYRQSLGQGPEFLIYFQGTGAADDSGLPNDRFFAVRPEGSVSTLKIQRTERGDSAVYLCASSQPGLSYNEQFFGPGTRLTVL.

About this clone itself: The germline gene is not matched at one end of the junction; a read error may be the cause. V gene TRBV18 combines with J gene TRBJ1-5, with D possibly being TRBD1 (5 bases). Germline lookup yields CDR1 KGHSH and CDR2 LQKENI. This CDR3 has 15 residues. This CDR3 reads CASPPAGGGGQPQHF. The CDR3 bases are TGTGCCAGCCCACCAGCAGGAGGCGGGGGTCAGCCCCAGCATTTT.